These 3 T cell receptor beta chains originate from one sample sequenced in a study of lymphopenia after photon versus proton radiotherapy. Profiling relied on immunoSEQ multiplex PCR, and the TCRdb table lists in-frame clones only, not all of them. The data contain about 160,000 clones, less than 90% of them singletons. This material consisted of peripheral blood, taken from a patient treated with photon-based radiotherapy. The receptors were sampled from a man over 45 with gastric cancer.

The gene calls are TRBV12-5 and TRBJ1-5, with D tentatively TRBD1 (6 bases). The germline V and J ends were trimmed by 2 bases and 3 bases, with 17 bases remaining between them. Germline values: CDR1 LGHNT, CDR2 FRNRAP. The CDR3 runs to 17 residues. CDR3 nucleotide sequence: TGTGCTAGTGGTTTGAGCTCCTTGGGGGGCTTCAATCAGCCCCAGCATTTT. Its protein is CASGLSSLGGFNQPQHF.

This rearrangement joins TRBV7-2 to TRBJ2-3; TRBD2 aligns across 9 bases. With 7 bases clipped from V and 0 bases from J, the junction kept 14 bases outside the gene matches. Germline-derived CDR1 and CDR2 are SGHTA and FQGNSA. The CDR3 extends over 18 amino acids. The DNA for the CDR3 is TGTGCCAGCACCCCGGTGTGGCTAGCGGGATCTAGCACAGATACGCAGTATTTT. Amino acid sequence: CASTPVWLAGSSTDTQYF.

This clone appeared many times. This chain joins TRBV7-9 and TRBJ2-7; the D call may be TRBD1 or TRBD2 (5 bases each). Trimming removed 4 bases at V and 7 bases at J, with 17 bases between. Germline V lookup: CDR1 SEHNR, CDR2 FQNEAQ (reference sequence). The CDR3 is made up of 14 amino acids. CDR3 sequence reads: CASSYPGRVEEQYF. The CDR3 coding sequence is TGTGCCAGCAGCTATCCGGGACGGGTGGAGGAGCAGTACTTC.